The 26 T cell receptor beta chains reported below all come from one sample, sequenced in a study of shared clonotypes between healthy human individuals. CD45RO negativity and positive selection for CCR7 defined naive CD8 cells, a population that excluded terminally differentiated effector memory CD45RA+ cells. The protocol was immunoSEQ multiplex PCR, while the TCRdb copy is restricted to in-frame clones and leaves out a portion. The sample contains about 2.1 million clones, about 93% of which appear only once. The specimen sequenced was naive CD8+ T cells from PBMCs. These TCRs come from a man aged 18 to 35 in good health. Some clones in this sample may be carry-over from other donors' samples.

This chain uses TRBV7-3 with TRBJ2-1, with 11 bases lining up with TRBD2. After removal of 4 bases from V and 4 bases from J, the junction contained 6 bases not matched to a gene. Germline V gene data show CDR1 as SGHTA and CDR2 as FQGTGA. The CDR3 contains 16 residues. As DNA, the CDR3 is TGTGCCAGCAGCTCACTAGCGGGAGAGGAATACAATGAGCAGTTCTTC. Protein sequence: CASSSLAGEEYNEQFF.

As for this clone: Distinct nucleotide sequences in the sample also encode this CDR3. J is TRBJ1-1 and V is TRBV6-5, with unresolved D. V gave up 2 bases and J gave up 0 bases, with 10 bases separating them. Germline values: CDR1 MNHEY, CDR2 SVGAGI. This CDR3 spans 15 amino acids. The CDR3 nucleotides read TGTGCCAGCAGTTACAGAGAAGGACTGAACACTGAAGCTTTCTTT. As protein: CASSYREGLNTEAFF.

V and J are TRBV19 and TRBJ2-2; D may be TRBD1 (5 bases). V lost 2 bases and J lost 5, with 12 bases in between. CDR3 size: 15 residues. Germline values: CDR1 LNHDA, CDR2 SQIVND (reference sequence). The CDR3 reads CASSITPTETGELFF. DNA of the CDR3: TGTGCCAGTAGTATAACCCCGACAGAAACCGGGGAGCTGTTTTTT. The complete variable domain, with remaining parts taken from reference TRBV19 and TRBJ2-2, reads DGGITQSPKYLFRKEGQNVTLSCEQNLNHDAMYWYRQDPGQGLRLIYYSQIVNDFQKGDIAEGYSVSREKKESFPLTVTSAQKNPTAFYLCASSITPTETGELFFGEGSRLTVL.

The rearrangement links TRBV7-8 to TRBJ2-5; TRBD2 aligns across 11 bases. V lost 5 bases, J lost 4 bases, and 9 bases stayed unmatched. The CDR3 is 16 residues long. Germline V gives CDR1 SGHVS, CDR2 FQNEAQ. The CDR3 DNA sequence: TGTGCCAGCAGCCCCCTACTAGCGGGAGTGGGAGAGACCCAGTACTTC. Translation gives CASSPLLAGVGETQYF.

In regard to this clone: The sample holds other DNA sequences that translate to the same CDR3. The chain has TRBV9 and TRBJ2-5; 8 bases match TRBD1. The length of the CDR3 is 14 residues. Germline assignment: CDR1 SGDLS and CDR2 YYNGEE. The junction had 0 bases not matched to a gene; V was cut back by 1 base and J by 1 base. CDR3 nucleotides: TGTGCCAGCAGCGTACAGGGGGCCCAAGAGACCCAGTACTTC. It yields the protein CASSVQGAQETQYF.

The genes are TRBV4-2 and TRBJ1-5; D is unresolved. The germline V gene encodes CDR1 LGHNA and CDR2 YNFKEQ. The CDR3 has 15 residues. The V gene lost 2 bases and the J gene lost 0 bases, with 8 bases spanning the gap. Here the CDR3 DNA reads TGTGCCAGCAGCCAAACGGACGTTAGCAATCAGCCCCAGCATTTT. Its translation: CASSQTDVSNQPQHF.

DNA for the CDR3: TGTGCCAGCAGCCAAAACCCGAGGGCGGAGCAGTACTTC. Translated: CASSQNPRAEQYF. The chain couples TRBV27 to TRBJ2-7; D is perhaps TRBD2 (5 bases). This CDR3 comprises 13 residues. V dropped 6 bases and J dropped 7 bases, with 16 bases sitting between them. CDR1 is MNHEY, CDR2 SMNVEV, per germline (reference sequence).

J is TRBJ1-1 and V is TRBV27; 8 nucleotides line up with TRBD1. This CDR3 comprises 12 residues. The germline V gene encodes CDR1 MNHEY and CDR2 SMNVEV (reference sequence). The CDR3 reads CRRGHFCTEAFF. CDR3 DNA: TGTCGCAGGGGGCACTTTTGCACTGAAGCTTTCTTT.

The V and J genes are TRBV6-5 and TRBJ2-7; tentatively, D is TRBD2 (6 bases). CDR1 is MNHEY, CDR2 SVGAGI, per germline. The ends were cut back, 6 bases at V and 1 base at J, with 16 bases in the middle. The CDR3 runs 15 residues. In DNA, the CDR3 is TGTGCCAGCAGGCCCTCGTGGAGGGTTTCCTACGAGCAGTACTTC. It translates to CASRPSWRVSYEQYF.

The rearrangement uses TRBV5-1 and TRBJ2-7, with TRBD2 as a possible D gene (5 bases). The CDR3 loop spans 15 amino acids. Germline V gene data show CDR1 as SGHRS and CDR2 as YFSETQ. V was clipped by 4 bases and J by 8 bases, with 22 bases between them. The CDR3 is CASSVEPVGEYQQYF. In DNA form, the CDR3 reads TGCGCCAGCAGCGTGGAGCCTGTCGGGGAATACCAGCAGTACTTC.

The gene calls are TRBV7-6 and TRBJ2-1, with 9 bases identical to TRBD2. This CDR3 region has 17 residues. Germline-derived CDR1 and CDR2 are SGHVS and FNYEAQ. V was pared by 2 bases and J by 0 bases, with 5 bases of the junction left unmatched. CDR3 bases: TGTGCCAGCAGCTTACGGGCGGGAGGGCCCTCCTACAATGAGCAGTTCTTC. Protein sequence: CASSLRAGGPSYNEQFF.

This clone was picked up a small number of times. The chain uses TRBV7-3 and TRBJ2-2; D remains ambiguous. This CDR3 has 15 residues. CDR1 is SGHTA and CDR2 is FQGTGA in the germline V gene. Between the trimmed V and J ends, which lost 4 bases and 6 bases, there was a span of 15 bases. CDR3 bases: TGTGCCAGCAGCTCGTACCGATCTTCCCCCGGGGAGCTGTTTTTT. It is translated as CASSSYRSSPGELFF.

This clone was seen once. Other DNA sequences within the sample encode an identical CDR3. The rearrangement links TRBV7-9 to TRBJ2-7; unclear D gene. V was cut by 0 bases and J by 0 bases, with 3 bases left in between. The CDR3 runs to 13 residues. Germline V gene data show CDR1 as SEHNR and CDR2 as FQNEAQ (reference sequence). CDR3 region: CASSLAHSYEQYF. The CDR3 DNA reads TGTGCCAGCAGCTTAGCGCACTCCTACGAGCAGTACTTC. Full variable domain (remainder filled in from reference TRBV7-9 and TRBJ2-7): DTGVSQNPRHKITKRGQNVTFRCDPISEHNRLYWYRQTLGQGPEFLTYFQNEAQLEKSRLLSDRFSAERPKGSFSTLEIQRTEQGDSAMYLCASSLAHSYEQYFGPGTRLTVT.

The chain combines TRBV19 with TRBJ2-3; TRBD2 agrees at 7 bases. The CDR3 runs 16 residues. Germline lookup yields CDR1 LNHDA and CDR2 SQIVND (reference sequence). The J segment lost 5 bases and the V segment lost 5 bases, leaving 13 bases of the junction unmatched. Written as DNA, the CDR3 is TGTGCCAGTAGTTCTAAGGGACGTCGCGGGAGAGATACGCAGTATTTT. Translation: CASSSKGRRGRDTQYF. The full variable domain, with the rest looked up from reference TRBV19 and TRBJ2-3, is DGGITQSPKYLFRKEGQNVTLSCEQNLNHDAMYWYRQDPGQGLRLIYYSQIVNDFQKGDIAEGYSVSREKKESFPLTVTSAQKNPTAFYLCASSSKGRRGRDTQYFGPGTRLTVL.

The chain combines TRBV28 with TRBJ1-3, with a tentative D call TRBD1 (6 bases). The ends were cut back, 5 bases at V and 5 bases at J, with 16 bases in the middle. Germline V lookup: CDR1 MDHEN, CDR2 SYDVKM. The CDR3 sequence is 15 residues long. The CDR3 nucleotides read TGTGCCAGCAGTGGGGGCCTTTCCAAGAGAAACACCATATATTTT. Translated: CASSGGLSKRNTIYF.

The gene calls are TRBV21-1 and TRBJ2-4; the table's D gene call, TRBD2, was not cross checked with the DNA. TRBV21-1 is assigned pseudogene status. This CDR3 region has 16 residues. CDR3: CASSSGSPLAKNIQYF. The CDR3 region has the DNA TGTGCCAGCAGCAGCGGGTCACCATTAGCCAAAAACATTCAGTACTTC.

The J gene is TRBJ1-1, the V gene TRBV5-3, with 9 bases matching TRBD1. TRBV5-3 is an ORF; its function is uncertain. This CDR3 is built from 15 residues. V shed 0 bases and J 8 bases; nucleotides not matched to a gene: 8. The CDR3 loop is CARSLAVTGGEEAFF. DNA for the CDR3: TGTGCCAGAAGCTTGGCCGTTACAGGGGGCGAGGAAGCTTTCTTT.

The chain has TRBV9 and TRBJ1-1; 7 bases are a match to TRBD1. From germline, CDR1 is SGDLS and CDR2 YYNGEE. V shed 4 bases, J shed 6 bases, and the junction held 21 bases outside the gene matches. The CDR3 is 18 amino acids. CDR3: CASSPSARTGLGGAEAFF. CDR3 DNA: TGTGCCAGCAGCCCATCTGCCCGGACAGGTCTCGGGGGGGCTGAAGCTTTCTTT.

CDR3 sequence reads: CASSQVDGAYEQYF. The CDR3 nucleotides read TGCGCCAGCAGCCAAGTAGACGGAGCCTACGAGCAGTACTTC. The chain carries TRBV4-1 and TRBJ2-7; D call uncertain. With 1 base removed from V and 2 bases from J, the gap between germline ends came to 9 bases. This CDR3 comprises 14 residues. Per the germline V gene, CDR1 is MGHRA and CDR2 is YSYEKL.

The V and J genes are TRBV7-9 and TRBJ2-5; 8 nucleotides agree with TRBD1. Trimming took 5 bases from V and 4 from J; bases not matched to a gene: 12. The CDR3 loop spans 16 amino acids. CDR1 and CDR2 from the germline V gene are SEHNR and FQNEAQ (reference sequence). Here the CDR3 DNA reads TGTGCCAGCAGCGGAGTTGGGACAGGAGGCCCAGAGACCCAGTACTTC. This codes for CASSGVGTGGPETQYF.

The chain employs TRBV5-6 and TRBJ1-5; no clear D gene. Germline CDR1 SGHDT, CDR2 YYEEEE. Between the trimmed V and J ends, which lost 2 bases and 1 base, there was a span of 7 bases. This CDR3 has 14 amino acids. The CDR3 sequence: CASSFGLSNQPQHF. The CDR3 DNA reads as TGTGCCAGCAGCTTCGGGCTGAGCAATCAGCCCCAGCATTTT.

This chain joins TRBV19 and TRBJ1-5; D call uncertain. This CDR3 has 15 residues. In germline, CDR1 is LNHDA, CDR2 SQIVND (reference sequence). Trimming left V 10 bases short and J 0 bases short, with 16 bases between. The chain's CDR3 is CATRVGIYSNQPQHF. Here the CDR3 DNA reads TGTGCCACCCGAGTCGGGATATATAGCAATCAGCCCCAGCATTTT.

The genes are TRBV5-5 and TRBJ2-3; D is possibly TRBD1 (6 bases). This CDR3 has 16 amino acids. The germline CDR1 and CDR2 sequences are SGHKS and YYEKEE (reference sequence). V gave up 2 bases and J gave up 5 bases, with 18 bases separating them. CDR3 loop: CASSLRGTRLQDTQYF. CDR3 sequence (DNA): TGTGCCAGCAGCTTAAGGGGGACGCGTCTCCAAGATACGCAGTATTTT.

This clone was counted a single time. This rearrangement joins TRBV7-2 to TRBJ2-1; weak D call: TRBD2 (6 bases). The V end lost 11 bases, the J end lost 7 bases, and 12 bases lay between the germline ends. The germline gives CDR1 SGHTA, CDR2 FQGNSA. This CDR3 is built from 11 residues. The CDR3 coding sequence is TGTGCCGGAATGGCGGGGAATGAGCAGTTCTTC. This encodes CAGMAGNEQFF.

This clone showed up just once. This chain uses TRBV7-3 with TRBJ2-7; maybe TRBD1 (6 bases). CDR1 is SGHTA, CDR2 FQGTGA, per germline. Deletions cut 2 bases from V and 4 bases from J, with 18 bases between. CDR3 size: 16 residues. As DNA, the CDR3 is TGTGCCAGCAGCTTAGGAGCAGGGGCCCCCGTGTACGAGCAGTACTTC. It specifies CASSLGAGAPVYEQYF.

The table lists this clone with a count of one. J is TRBJ1-1 and V is TRBV2, with TRBD1 matching 10 bases. Germline trimming cut 11 bases from V and 6 bases from J; bases unmatched to any gene: 12. The CDR3 has 14 residues. Germline CDR1 reads SNHLY; CDR2 reads FYNNEI. The CDR3 here is CAGETGGEDAEAFF. The DNA of the CDR3 is TGTGCCGGAGAGACAGGGGGCGAAGACGCTGAAGCTTTCTTT.